Listed below are T cell receptor beta chains from one sample, sequenced in a study of blood T cell repertoires in COVID-19. Method: immunoSEQ multiplex PCR; TCRdb's copy keeps in-frame clones and lacks some. The sample lists 130,000 to 150,000 clones, approximately 80% occurring once. Sequences were obtained from PBMCs or T cells enriched from blood (not recorded which). Receptors were obtained from a man aged 45 to 65 who had recovered from COVID-19. CDR3s include the opening cysteine and the closing phenylalanine or tryptophan. The order of the fields is clone size, V gene, J gene, D gene, CDR3 DNA, CDR3 protein. D genes are given only for firm matches. Clone size, where shown, is once, few, many, or a class for clones that have expanded.

size: NA; V: TRBV7-3; J: TRBJ2-1; D: TRBD2; DNA: TGTGCCAGCAGCGCTAGCGGGGGGACCTACAATGAGCAGTTCTTC; CDR3: CASSASGGTYNEQFF
size: NA; V: TRBV23-1; J: TRBJ2-7; D: NA; DNA: TGCGCCAGCAGTCCCTCTCGGAGTGGGGGCCCCTACGAGCAGTACTTC; CDR3: CASSPSRSGGPYEQYF
size: few; V: TRBV3-1/TRBV3-2; J: TRBJ1-4; D: NA; DNA: TGTGCCAGCAGACCCATGGCCGTCACTAATGAAAAACTGTTTTTT; CDR3: CASRPMAVTNEKLFF
size: once; V: TRBV19; J: TRBJ2-7; D: TRBD2; DNA: TGTGCCAGTAGTAGACTAGCGGGGCCCTACGAGCAGTACTTC; CDR3: CASSRLAGPYEQYF
size: NA; V: TRBV5-4; J: TRBJ2-7; D: NA; DNA: TGTGCCAGCAGGGGATGGGACAACTACGAGCAGTACTTC; CDR3: CASRGWDNYEQYF
size: NA; V: TRBV5-1; J: TRBJ2-1; D: NA; DNA: TGCGCCAGCAGCTTGCCAGGGGTGGTTGAGCAGTTCTTC; CDR3: CASSLPGVVEQFF
size: NA; V: TRBV5-4; J: TRBJ1-5; D: TRBD1; DNA: TGTGCCAGCAGCTTGGGACAGGGCATCGATCAGCCCCAGCATTTT; CDR3: CASSLGQGIDQPQHF
size: once; V: TRBV5-6; J: TRBJ1-6; D: NA; DNA: TGTGCCAGCAGCTTGGCCGGGGGACCCAATAATTCACCCCTCCACTTT; CDR3: CASSLAGGPNNSPLHF
size: many; V: TRBV5-1; J: TRBJ2-3; D: NA; DNA: TGCGCCAGCAGCTTGCGTCGTTATCCTAGCACAGATACGCAGTATTTT; CDR3: CASSLRRYPSTDTQYF
size: NA; V: TRBV19; J: TRBJ2-3; D: TRBD2; DNA: TGTGCCAGTAGTATCAGCTCAGGGAGGGCAGATACGCAGTATTTT; CDR3: CASSISSGRADTQYF
size: NA; V: TRBV7-2; J: TRBJ2-3; D: NA; DNA: TGTGCCAGCAGCTACTACCTTAGCACAGATACGCAGTATTTT; CDR3: CASSYYLSTDTQYF
size: NA; V: TRBV30; J: TRBJ2-4; D: NA; DNA: TGTGCCTGGAGTCTTATAGGGGGAAACATTCAGTACTTC; CDR3: CAWSLIGGNIQYF
size: NA; V: TRBV2; J: TRBJ1-5; D: TRBD1; DNA: TGTGCCAGCAGTGCCGACAGGGGATATGTCAATCAGCCCCAGCATTTT; CDR3: CASSADRGYVNQPQHF
size: NA; V: TRBV27; J: TRBJ2-4; D: TRBD1; DNA: TGTGCCAGCAGTCGATGGGACAGCAAAAACATTCAGTACTTC; CDR3: CASSRWDSKNIQYF
size: NA; V: TRBV3-1/TRBV3-2; J: TRBJ2-3; D: TRBD1; DNA: TGTGCCAGCAGCCGAGGGACAGGGGTCGATACGCAGTATTTT; CDR3: CASSRGTGVDTQYF
size: NA; V: TRBV28; J: TRBJ2-2; D: NA; DNA: TGTGCCAGCACCATTGCACAGGGAAACACCGGGGAGCTGTTTTTT; CDR3: CASTIAQGNTGELFF